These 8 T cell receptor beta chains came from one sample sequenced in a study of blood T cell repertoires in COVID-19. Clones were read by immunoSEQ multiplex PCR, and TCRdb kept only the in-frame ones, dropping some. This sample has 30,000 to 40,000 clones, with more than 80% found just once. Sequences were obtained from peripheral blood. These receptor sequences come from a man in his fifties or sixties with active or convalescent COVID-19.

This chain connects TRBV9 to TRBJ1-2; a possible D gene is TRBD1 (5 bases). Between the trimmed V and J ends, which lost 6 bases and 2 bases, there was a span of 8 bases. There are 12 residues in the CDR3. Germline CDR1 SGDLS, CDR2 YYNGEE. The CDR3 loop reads CASTQGNYGYTF. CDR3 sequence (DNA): TGTGCCAGCACCCAGGGAAACTATGGCTACACCTTC. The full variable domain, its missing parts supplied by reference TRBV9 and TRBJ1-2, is DSGVTQTPKHLITATGQRVTLRCSPRSGDLSVYWYQQSLDQGLQFLIQYYNGEERAKGNILERFSAQQFPDLHSELNLSSLELGDSALYFCASTQGNYGYTFGSGTRLTVV.

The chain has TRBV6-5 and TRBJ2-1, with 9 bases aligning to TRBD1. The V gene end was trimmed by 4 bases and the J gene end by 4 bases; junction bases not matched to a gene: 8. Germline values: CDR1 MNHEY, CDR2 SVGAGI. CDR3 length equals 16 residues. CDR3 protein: CASSLVPGQGYNEQFF. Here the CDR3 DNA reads TGTGCCAGCAGTTTGGTACCGGGACAGGGATACAATGAGCAGTTCTTC.

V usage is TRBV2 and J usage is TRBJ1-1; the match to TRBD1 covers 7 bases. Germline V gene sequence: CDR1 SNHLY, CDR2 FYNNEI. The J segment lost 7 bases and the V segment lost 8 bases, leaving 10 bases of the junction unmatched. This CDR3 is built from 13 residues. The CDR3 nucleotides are TGTGCCAGCTCTCGGGACAGAGAGGTTGAAGCTTTCTTT. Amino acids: CASSRDREVEAFF.

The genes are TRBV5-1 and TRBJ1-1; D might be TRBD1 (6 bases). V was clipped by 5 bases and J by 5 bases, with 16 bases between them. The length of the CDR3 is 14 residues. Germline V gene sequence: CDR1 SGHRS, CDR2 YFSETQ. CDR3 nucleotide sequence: TGCGCCAGCAGGCCAGGGGAAAGGGTGACTGAAGCTTTCTTT. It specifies CASRPGERVTEAFF.

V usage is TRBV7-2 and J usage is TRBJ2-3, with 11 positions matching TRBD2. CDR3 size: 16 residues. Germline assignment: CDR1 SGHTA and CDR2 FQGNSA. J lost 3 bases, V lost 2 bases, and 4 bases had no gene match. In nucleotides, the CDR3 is TGTGCCAGCAGCTTAAGGGGACTAGCGGATACAGATACGCAGTATTTT. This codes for CASSLRGLADTDTQYF.

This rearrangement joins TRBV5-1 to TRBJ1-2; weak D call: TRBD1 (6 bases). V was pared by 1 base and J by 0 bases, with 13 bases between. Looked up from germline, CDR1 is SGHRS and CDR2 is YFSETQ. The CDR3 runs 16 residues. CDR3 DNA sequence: TGCGCCAGCAGCTTGTCGACAGGCAATTCTAACTATGGCTACACCTTC. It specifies CASSLSTGNSNYGYTF.

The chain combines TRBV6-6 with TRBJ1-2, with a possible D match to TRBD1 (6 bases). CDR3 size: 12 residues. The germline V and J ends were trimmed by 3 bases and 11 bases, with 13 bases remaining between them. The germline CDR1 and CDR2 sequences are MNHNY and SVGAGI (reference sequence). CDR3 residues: CASSYGDIGYTF. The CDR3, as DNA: TGTGCCAGCAGTTATGGGGACATAGGTTACACCTTC.

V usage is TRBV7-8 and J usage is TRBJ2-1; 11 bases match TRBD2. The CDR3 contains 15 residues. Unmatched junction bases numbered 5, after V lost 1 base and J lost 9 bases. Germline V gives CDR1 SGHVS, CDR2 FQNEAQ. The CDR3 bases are TGTGCCAGCAGCTTAGGTAGCGGGAGGGTGGGTGAGCAGTTCTTC. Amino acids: CASSLGSGRVGEQFF.